This TCR beta chain was found in a study of T cell responses to AZD1222 COVID-19 vaccine. Only in-frame clones appear in the TCRdb table, and some are missing; sequencing was by immunoSEQ multiplex PCR. The profile shows approximately 190,000 clones, roughly 92% of them singletons. CDR1 SNHLY and CDR2 FYNNEI come from the germline V gene. The CDR3 runs 13 residues. Trimming removed 2 bases at V and 5 bases at J, with 9 bases between. The sequence was collected from an adult in good health. This chain uses TRBV2 with TRBJ2-5; the D is unclear. Sequenced here: peripheral blood, sampled on day 0 of AZD1222 vaccination. CDR3 DNA: TGTGCCAGCAGTGAAACGAGGTGGGAGACCCAGTACTTC. This codes for CASSETRWETQYF.